This T cell receptor (beta chain) stems from a study of T cell responses to AZD1222 COVID-19 vaccine. Overall study results and limits: Donors, mostly white British, included more females; clonal diversity was possibly underestimated. Researchers took repertoire samples only after the peak T cell response had come. Two AZD1222 administrations were followed by greater Spike-specific TCR breadth and depth. Only six or seven AZD1222 recipients tested seropositive at baseline.

The germline CDR1 and CDR2 sequences are SQVTM and ANQGSEA. Trimming took off 7 bases at V and 4 bases at J, with 13 bases between the two ends. The CDR3 spans 12 residues. Notes on this clone: Its antigen is not known.

Some clones are missing from TCRdb's copy, which holds only in-frame ones; the method was immunoSEQ multiplex PCR. The data show about 83,000 clones, 88% seen once. The input for sequencing was peripheral blood, taken on day 0 of MenACWY control vaccination. This chain connects TRBV29-1 to TRBJ1-1; maybe TRBD1 (5 bases). This clonotype was obtained from an adult in good health. This CDR3 is CSGDFGGTEAFF. DNA for the CDR3: TGCAGCGGGGACTTTGGAGGCACTGAAGCTTTCTTT.